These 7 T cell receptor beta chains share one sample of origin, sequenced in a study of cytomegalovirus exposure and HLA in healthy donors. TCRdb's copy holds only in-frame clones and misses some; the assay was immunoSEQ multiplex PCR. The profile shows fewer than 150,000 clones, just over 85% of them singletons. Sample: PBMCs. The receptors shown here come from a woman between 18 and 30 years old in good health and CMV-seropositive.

This chain's CDR3 is CASSPTAGVGFDEQFF. The CDR3 region has the DNA TGCGCCAGCAGCCCAACAGCGGGAGTTGGCTTCGATGAGCAGTTCTTC. The genes are TRBV5-1 and TRBJ2-1; 8 bases agree with TRBD2. The ends lost 4 bases at V and 8 bases at J; junction bases unmatched: 14. Looked up from germline, CDR1 is SGHRS and CDR2 is YFSETQ. The CDR3 is 16 amino acids.

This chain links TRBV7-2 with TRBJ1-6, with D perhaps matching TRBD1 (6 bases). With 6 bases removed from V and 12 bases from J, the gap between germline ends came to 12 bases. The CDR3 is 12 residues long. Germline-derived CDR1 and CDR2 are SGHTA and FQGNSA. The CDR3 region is CASSTGNGPLHF. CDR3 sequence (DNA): TGTGCCAGCAGTACAGGGAACGGACCCCTCCACTTT.

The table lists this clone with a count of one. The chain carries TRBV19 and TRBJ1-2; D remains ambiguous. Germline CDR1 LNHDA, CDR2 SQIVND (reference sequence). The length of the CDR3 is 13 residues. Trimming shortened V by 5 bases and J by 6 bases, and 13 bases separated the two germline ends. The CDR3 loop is CASSPPGRNGYTF. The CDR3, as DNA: TGTGCCAGTAGTCCTCCGGGGAGGAATGGCTACACCTTC.

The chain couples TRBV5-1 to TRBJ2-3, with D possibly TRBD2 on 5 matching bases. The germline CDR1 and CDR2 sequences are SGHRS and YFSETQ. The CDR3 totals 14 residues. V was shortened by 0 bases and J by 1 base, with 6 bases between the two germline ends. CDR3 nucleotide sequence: TGCGCCAGCAGCTTGGTTAGCGGCACAGATACGCAGTATTTT. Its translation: CASSLVSGTDTQYF. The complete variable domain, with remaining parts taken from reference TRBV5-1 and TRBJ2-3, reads KAGVTQTPRYLIKTRGQQVTLSCSPISGHRSVSWYQQTPGQGLQFLFEYFSETQRNKGNFPGRFSGRQFSNSRSEMNVSTLELGDSALYLCASSLVSGTDTQYFGPGTRLTVL.

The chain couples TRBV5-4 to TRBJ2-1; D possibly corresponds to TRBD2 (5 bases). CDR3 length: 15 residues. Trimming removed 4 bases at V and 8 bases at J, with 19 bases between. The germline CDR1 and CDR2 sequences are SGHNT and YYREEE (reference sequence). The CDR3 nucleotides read TGTGCCAGCAGCAGGAAGGACTGGGGTGGGGATGAGCAGTTCTTC. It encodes CASSRKDWGGDEQFF. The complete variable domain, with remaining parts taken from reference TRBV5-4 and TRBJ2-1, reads ETGVTQSPTHLIKTRGQQVTLRCSSQSGHNTVSWYQQALGQGPQFIFQYYREEENGRGNFPPRFSGLQFPNYSSELNVNALELDDSALYLCASSRKDWGGDEQFFGPGTRLTVL.

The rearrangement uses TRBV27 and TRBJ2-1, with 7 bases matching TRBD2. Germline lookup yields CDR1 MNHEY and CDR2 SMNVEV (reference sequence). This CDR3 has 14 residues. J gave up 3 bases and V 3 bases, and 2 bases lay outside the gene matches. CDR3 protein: CASSLASGYNEQFF. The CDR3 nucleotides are TGTGCCAGCAGTTTGGCTAGCGGCTACAATGAGCAGTTCTTC.

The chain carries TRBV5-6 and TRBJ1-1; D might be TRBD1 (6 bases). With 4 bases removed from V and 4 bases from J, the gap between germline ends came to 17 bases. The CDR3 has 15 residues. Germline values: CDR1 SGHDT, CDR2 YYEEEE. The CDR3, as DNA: TGTGCCAGCAGCCCTGGGATCGGCAGGGGCACTGAAGCTTTCTTT. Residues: CASSPGIGRGTEAFF.